This is a list of T cell receptor beta chains from one sample in a study of technical replicates of blood from a handful of donors. Here immunoSEQ multiplex PCR was the method, and the copy in TCRdb shows in-frame clones only, minus some. The table records roughly 57,000 clones, over 90% of them present only once. The specimen sequenced was PBMCs. All receptors derive from a human donor in good health. Some clones in this sample may be carry-over from other donors' samples. Both conserved end residues are part of each CDR3. D genes are given only for firm matches. The size field is filled for only some rows; it gives once, few, many or a size class.

j_call d_call clone_size v_call cdr3_nt cdr3_aa
TRBJ2-5 - - TRBV30 TGTGCCTGGGGGGGGACTTACCAAGAGACCCAGTACTTC CAWGGTYQETQYF
TRBJ2-5 - - TRBV6-5 TGTGCCAGCAGTCCCCGGGGTGCGGGGCAAGAGACCCAGTACTTC CASSPRGAGQETQYF
TRBJ2-2 TRBD1 once TRBV5-1 TGCGCCAGCAGCTTGTTAGGACAGGGATCCACCGGGGAGCTGTTTTTT CASSLLGQGSTGELFF
TRBJ1-2 TRBD1 - TRBV9 TGTGCCAGCAGCGTCGGGACAGCTAACTATGGCTACACCTTC CASSVGTANYGYTF
TRBJ1-2 - - TRBV11-2 TGTGCCAGCAGCTTAGATGGACAGTCCTATGGCTACACCTTC CASSLDGQSYGYTF
TRBJ2-3 - - TRBV7-8 TGTGCCAGCAGCTTAGGACAGAGGAGCACAGATACGCAGTATTTT CASSLGQRSTDTQYF
TRBJ1-2 - once TRBV29-1 TGCAGCGTTGGGACACAGGGCGGGTATGGCTACACCTTC CSVGTQGGYGYTF
TRBJ1-6 TRBD1 - TRBV2 TGTGCCAGCAGGGGACAGGGGAATTCACCCCTCCACTTT CASRGQGNSPLHF
TRBJ2-6 - - TRBV4-3 TGCGCCAGCAGCCAAGGGGTTAGCTCCGGGGCCAACGTCCTGACTTTC CASSQGVSSGANVLTF
TRBJ2-1 TRBD2 - TRBV7-2 TGTGCCAGCAGCCGAACTAGCGGGAGATCTTATGAGCAGTTCTTC CASSRTSGRSYEQFF
TRBJ2-1 - - TRBV5-1 TGCGCCAGCAGCTTGGACAGCCTTGAGCAGTTCTTC CASSLDSLEQFF
TRBJ2-7 - - TRBV2 TGTGCCATAGACCAGGCTAGCTCTTACGAGCAGTACTTC CAIDQASSYEQYF
TRBJ1-4 TRBD1 - TRBV5-1 TGCGCCAGCAGCTTGGCCGATGGCAGGGGGCGCCCGGGGGAAAAACTGTTTTTT CASSLADGRGRPGEKLFF
TRBJ2-1 TRBD2 - TRBV12-5 TGTGCTAGTGGTTTGGAGGGACTAGGTGAGCAGTTCTTC CASGLEGLGEQFF
TRBJ1-1 - - TRBV6-6 TGTGCCACCCTGTCCGACAGGTCCACTGAAGCTTTCTTT CATLSDRSTEAFF
TRBJ2-7 - - TRBV6-1 TGTGCCACCGGGCGGGGGGACAGTTCCTACGAGCAGTACTTC CATGRGDSSYEQYF
TRBJ1-2 - - TRBV7-8 TGTGCCAGCAGCTTGCGGTCAACCTATGGCTACACCTTC CASSLRSTYGYTF
TRBJ1-2 TRBD1 - TRBV4-1 TGCGCCAGCAGCCAAGTTAAGTCGACAGGGGTCGACTATGGCTACACCTTC CASSQVKSTGVDYGYTF
TRBJ2-1 - once TRBV6-6 TGTGCCAGCAGTTCACGGACAAACTACAATGAGCAGTTCTTC CASSSRTNYNEQFF
TRBJ2-7 - - TRBV6-1 TGTGCCAGCAGTGAAGCGCCCGGGTTGACCTACGAGCAGTACTTC CASSEAPGLTYEQYF
TRBJ2-7 - - TRBV14 TGTGCCAGCAGCCAAAGGTTTAGTGGGCCTAACTACGAGCAGTACTTC CASSQRFSGPNYEQYF
TRBJ2-2 TRBD1 - TRBV7-2 TGTGCCAGCAGCCGGACAGGGAGAGATGGCGGGGAGCTGTTTTTT CASSRTGRDGGELFF
TRBJ2-3 - once TRBV18 TGTGCCAGCTCATCAACCCCCCTTCCTAGCTCTAGCACAGATACGCAGTATTTT CASSSTPLPSSSTDTQYF
TRBJ2-2 TRBD2 - TRBV9 TGTGCCAGCAGCGGGGGCGGGGGAATCGGGGAGCTGTTTTTT CASSGGGGIGELFF
TRBJ2-7 TRBD2 - TRBV18 TGTGCCAGCTCGTCCCCGGGGGGCGAGCAGTACTTC CASSSPGGEQYF
TRBJ2-3 TRBD1 - TRBV5-5 TGTGCCAGCACCCCGACAGGGAGCACAGATACGCAGTATTTT CASTPTGSTDTQYF
TRBJ2-5 TRBD2 once TRBV5-1 TGCGCCAGCAGCTGGACTAGGCAAGAGACCCAGTACTTC CASSWTRQETQYF
TRBJ2-5 - - TRBV21-1 TGTGCCAGCACCGGGACTAGCGGCGACCAAGAGACCCAGTACTTC CASTGTSGDQETQYF
TRBJ1-4 TRBD1 once TRBV19 TGTGCCAGTAGTTCGGGGGGGACAGGGCTGGGAAAACTGTTTTTT CASSSGGTGLGKLFF
TRBJ1-1 - - TRBV19 TGTGCCAGTAGTATTGGGCTGGGCACCAACACTGAAGCTTTCTTT CASSIGLGTNTEAFF
TRBJ2-3 - - TRBV5-8 TGTGCCAGCAGCTTGACAGGGATGGCTACAGATACGCAGTATTTT CASSLTGMATDTQYF
TRBJ2-5 TRBD1 - TRBV5-1 TGCGCCAGCAGCTTGGTAGGGACAGGGGGAGAGACCCAGTACTTC CASSLVGTGGETQYF
TRBJ1-4 TRBD1 - TRBV7-6 TGTGCCAGCAGCTCAACCGGGACAGCGGTTGAAAAACTGTTTTTT CASSSTGTAVEKLFF
TRBJ2-7 - - TRBV10-3 TGTGCCATCAGTTCTTTAGCGCTGAGCTCCTACGAGCAGTACTTC CAISSLALSSYEQYF
TRBJ2-1 TRBD2 - TRBV11-3 TGTGCCAGCAGCAAGGGACTAGCGGGGGGTAATGAGCAGTTCTTC CASSKGLAGGNEQFF
TRBJ2-3 - - TRBV9 TGTGCCAGCAGCGTGGGGCTTATGGGCACAGATACGCAGTATTTT CASSVGLMGTDTQYF
TRBJ2-1 - - TRBV12-5 TGTGCTAGTGGTTTGGTAAAAGGCGGCGGGTATGAGCAGTTCTTC CASGLVKGGGYEQFF
TRBJ2-7 - - TRBV21-1 TGTGCCAGCAGCAAATGTTTGCCACTCTACGGGCAGTACTTC CASSKCLPLYGQYF
TRBJ2-1 TRBD2 - TRBV7-9 TGTGCCAGCAGCACGGGACTAAATGAGCAGTTCTTC CASSTGLNEQFF
TRBJ1-1 - - TRBV5-4 TGTGCCAGCAGCCCCGCGGGGGTGAACACTGAAGCTTTCTTT CASSPAGVNTEAFF
TRBJ1-1 TRBD1 - TRBV19 TGTGCCAGTAGTAGACAGGGAGGCCGTGGCACTGAAGCTTTCTTT CASSRQGGRGTEAFF
TRBJ2-3 TRBD2 - TRBV19 TGTGCCAGTCGTGTCGCGGCGGGAGGTAGGACAGATACGCAGTATTTT CASRVAAGGRTDTQYF
TRBJ1-1 - - TRBV7-2 TGTGCCAGCAGCTTGAGAAATTTGAACACTGAAGCTTTCTTT CASSLRNLNTEAFF
TRBJ2-7 TRBD1 - TRBV6-1 TGTGCCAGCAGTGCAGGGACAGGCTTTTCCTACGAGCAGTACTTC CASSAGTGFSYEQYF
TRBJ2-5 - - TRBV4-1 TGCGCCAGCGGAAACCCGACTCGTCAAGAGACCCAGTACTTC CASGNPTRQETQYF
TRBJ2-3 TRBD2 - TRBV27 TGTGCCAGCAAACGAGCGGGAAACACAGATACGCAGTATTTT CASKRAGNTDTQYF
TRBJ1-2 - - TRBV5-1 TGCGCCAGCAGCTTGGAGTTTCCGGGTGTCTCTCCAAATGGCTACACCTTC CASSLEFPGVSPNGYTF
TRBJ1-2 TRBD1 - TRBV27 TGTGCCAGCAGTTTGCAGGGGGACTATGGCTACACCTTC CASSLQGDYGYTF
TRBJ2-1 TRBD1 - TRBV5-1 TGCGCCAGCAGCTTGCCTGACAGGGGGTCGCCCTCCTACAATGAGCAGTTCTTC CASSLPDRGSPSYNEQFF